These T cell receptor beta chains were read from a single sample in a study of regulatory T cells in long-lasting Graves disease. TCRdb reanalysed the multiplex PCR reads using MiXCR and keeps one entry per CDR3 protein. The profile shows about 430,000 distinct CDR3 sequences, about 15% of them singletons. The same sample was also studied in work on T cells in Graves' hyperthyroidism and ophthalmopathy.

Material: peripheral blood mononuclear cells (PBMCs), obtained at new diagnosis, from a patient treated with antithyroid drugs. These receptors originate from a woman in her thirties or forties with Graves disease. Each CDR3 is given without its conserved first and last residue. A D gene is named only where the DNA matches it firmly.

V,D,CDR3
TRBV9,-,ASSVMENTEAF
TRBV4-1,-,ASSPGLLGSGANVLT
TRBV28,-,ASSSSGGFAETQY
TRBV11-2,TRBD2,ASSLASGRKGNEQF
TRBV3-1,TRBD1,ASSQDGRQGGSTEAF
TRBV6-5,-,ASSYNRGVEETYEQY
TRBV3-1,-,ASSQGQQGNEQF
TRBV5-6,TRBD2,ASQWGEGFINEQF
TRBV20-1,TRBD2,SARLGQRLLSGSYEQY
TRBV30,-,AWSVGAEQPQH
TRBV18,-,ASSSGGTGAF
TRBV7-9,-,ASSLGAGANVLT
TRBV10-3,TRBD1,AISESNYRGNYGYT
TRBV2,-,ATRVSAYEQY
TRBV12-3/TRBV12-4,-,ASSLRDEQF
TRBV18,-,ASSLRQRTTQETQY
TRBV7-8,-,ASSLRVEQF
TRBV19,TRBD2,ASSITSDSSYEQY
TRBV6-2/TRBV6-3,-,ASSYPIRGGGNTGELF
TRBV6-2/TRBV6-3,-,ASSERQVRLYNEQF
TRBV15,-,ATSREPGGLAAYEQY
TRBV27,-,ASSLFGRVSTDTQY
TRBV7-3,-,ASSLTQGPYNEQF
TRBV12-3/TRBV12-4,TRBD2,ASSPGLAGVNEQY
TRBV19,-,ASSPGHQQF
TRBV3-1,-,ASSQGDHSYEQY
TRBV5-6,-,ASSLGSFEQY
TRBV11-2,TRBD2,ASSPSLASGSVDEQF
TRBV27,TRBD2,ATTSGSNEQF
TRBV29-1,TRBD2,SGGLADTDTQY
TRBV30,-,AWSEGSYGYT
TRBV7-3,TRBD1,ASSLSGTDKNIQY
TRBV12-3/TRBV12-4,TRBD1,ASSLNDRVGGYT
TRBV6-1,-,ASTLGRNTEAF
TRBV12-3/TRBV12-4,TRBD1,ASSFPGQGEGGYT
TRBV11-3,-,ASSLGGAANTGELF
TRBV20-1,-,SANSAGPSSYNEQF
TRBV6-1,TRBD2,ASRTTGTSFPGELF
TRBV28,-,ASSLGRDRYNEQF
TRBV19,TRBD1,ASSIVENRGFFGYT
TRBV5-1,-,ASSPSGDSTNEKLF
TRBV7-9,-,ASSSQGLQETQY
TRBV30,-,AWSVNTGELF
TRBV27,-,ASSEYPRTWGLNTEAF
TRBV7-2,-,ASSSGNLGAETQY
TRBV12-3/TRBV12-4,-,ASSNSWGTDTQY
TRBV28,TRBD1,ASHVDRAEWETQY
TRBV5-1,-,ASGPDGMTYEQY
TRBV7-9,-,ASSTPGTRLNEQF
TRBV6-1,TRBD1,ATSPRTGIETQY
TRBV18,-,ASSPAGRLNQPQH
TRBV12-3/TRBV12-4,TRBD1,ASSLGTGVLTQY
TRBV28,TRBD1,ASSATGTGRNTQY
TRBV20-1,-,SANKGAPETQY
TRBV10-3,-,AIKGEIGEQY
TRBV5-4,TRBD2,ASSLGLALNTGELF
TRBV5-1,-,ASSFVLVEETQY